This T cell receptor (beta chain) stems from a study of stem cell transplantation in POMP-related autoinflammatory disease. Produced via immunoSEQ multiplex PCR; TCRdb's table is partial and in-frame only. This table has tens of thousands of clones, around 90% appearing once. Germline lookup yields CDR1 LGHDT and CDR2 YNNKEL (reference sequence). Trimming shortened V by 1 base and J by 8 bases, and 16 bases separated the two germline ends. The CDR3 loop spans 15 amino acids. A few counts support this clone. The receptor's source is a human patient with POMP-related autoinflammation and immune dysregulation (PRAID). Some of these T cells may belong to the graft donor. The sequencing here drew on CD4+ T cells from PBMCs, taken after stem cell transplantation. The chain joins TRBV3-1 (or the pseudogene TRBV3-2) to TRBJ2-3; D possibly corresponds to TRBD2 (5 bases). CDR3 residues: CASSQGAGPAGTQYF. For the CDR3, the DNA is TGTGCCAGCAGCCAAGGGGCGGGTCCCGCGGGTACGCAGTATTTT.